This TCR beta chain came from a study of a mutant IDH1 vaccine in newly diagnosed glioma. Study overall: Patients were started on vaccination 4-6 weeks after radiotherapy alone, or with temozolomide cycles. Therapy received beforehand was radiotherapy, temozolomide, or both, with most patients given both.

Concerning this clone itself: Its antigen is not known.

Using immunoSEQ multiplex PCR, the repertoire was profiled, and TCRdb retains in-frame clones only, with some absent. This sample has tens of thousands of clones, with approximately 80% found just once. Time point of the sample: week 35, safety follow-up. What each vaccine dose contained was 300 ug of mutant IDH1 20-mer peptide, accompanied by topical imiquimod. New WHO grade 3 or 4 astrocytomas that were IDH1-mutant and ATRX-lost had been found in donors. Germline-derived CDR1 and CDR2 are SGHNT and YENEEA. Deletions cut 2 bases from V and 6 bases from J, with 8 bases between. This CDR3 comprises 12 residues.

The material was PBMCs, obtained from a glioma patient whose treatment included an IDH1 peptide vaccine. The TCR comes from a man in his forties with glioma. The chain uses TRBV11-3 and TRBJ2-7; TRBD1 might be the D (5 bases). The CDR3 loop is CASSLRGGEQYF. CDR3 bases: TGTGCCAGCAGCTTAAGGGGCGGCGAGCAGTACTTC.